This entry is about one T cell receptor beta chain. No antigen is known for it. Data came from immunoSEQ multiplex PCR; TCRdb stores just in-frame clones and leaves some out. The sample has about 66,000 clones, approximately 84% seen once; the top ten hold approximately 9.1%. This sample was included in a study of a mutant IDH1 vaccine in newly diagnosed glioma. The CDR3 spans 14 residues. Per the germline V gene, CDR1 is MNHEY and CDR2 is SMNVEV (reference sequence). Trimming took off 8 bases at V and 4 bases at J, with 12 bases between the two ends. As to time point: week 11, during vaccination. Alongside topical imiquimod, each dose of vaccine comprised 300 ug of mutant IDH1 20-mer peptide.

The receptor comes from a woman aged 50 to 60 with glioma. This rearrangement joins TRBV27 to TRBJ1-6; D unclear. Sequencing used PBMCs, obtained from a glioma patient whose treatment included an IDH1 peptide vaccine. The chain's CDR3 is CASGKAEYNSPLHF. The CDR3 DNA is TGTGCCAGCGGCAAGGCGGAGTATAATTCACCCCTCCACTTT.